The T cell receptor beta chain under discussion was sequenced for a study of CD8 T cells in Susac syndrome. Control patients had untreated stable or active relapsing-remitting multiple sclerosis by revised McDonald criteria. Purification of the CD8+ and CD4+ T cells relied on negative isolation, and TEMRA cells underwent FACS enrichment. RNA in amounts of roughly 0.5 to 1 ug was reverse transcribed with random hexamers. TCRdb analysed the immunoSEQ multiplex PCR reads with MiXCR anew, one entry per CDR3 protein. The sample includes roughly 120,000 distinct CDR3 sequences, over 85% seen only once; the top ten take over 0.3%. Per the germline V gene, CDR1 is SEHNR and CDR2 is FQNEAQ (reference sequence). Unmatched junction bases numbered 7, after V lost 5 bases and J lost 1 base. The CDR3 totals 16 residues.

Input material: CD8+ T cells from PBMCs. The chain employs TRBV7-9 and TRBJ2-2; 7 nucleotides agree with TRBD2. The sequence came from a human donor with multiple sclerosis. CDR3 residues: CASSPGGGLNTGELFF. For the CDR3, the DNA is TGTGCCAGCAGCCCGGGGGGAGGGCTGAACACCGGGGAGCTGTTTTTT.